The sequence of this TCR beta chain was determined in a study of vaccination and CD4 T cells after COVID-19 (dated by TCRdb to between 2020 and 2023). About the study as a whole: Convalescent patients had a positive SARS-CoV-2 result on nasal swab PCR, and of these patients, fewer than ten had mild disease and one had severe disease. Six males and four females were included in the convalescent cohort, with two Hispanic individuals, seven Caucasians, two Asians and one multiracial person represented. Two doses of either the Pfizer-BioNTech BNT162b2 vaccine (n=8) or the Moderna mRNA-1273 vaccine (n=2) were administered to participants. Post-COVID blood samples were collected from convalescent patients a median of approximately 93 days after diagnosis, with a range of roughly 30 to 161 days. Post-vaccine blood samples were taken a median of around 68 days after the second vaccine dose, with a range of about 14 to 241 days. A few convalescent patients were sampled both early after vaccination (day 14) and late after vaccination (days 161 to 241). For stimulating the cultures, overlapping spike peptide pools were used, derived from SARS-CoV-2 as well as from the common cold coronaviruses HCoV-NL63, HCoV-OC43 and HCoV-229E. Control cultures used a CEFX viral epitope pool as positive control, an HIV-1 Nef peptide pool as negative control, or no peptide. The spike-specific CD4+ TCR repertoire was compared before and after mRNA vaccination in approximately ten COVID-19 convalescent patients and a few infection-naive healthy vaccine recipients.

Measured from the cysteine to the phenylalanine, the CDR3 is 15 residues long. The sequence is cut down to CDR3 DNA, 45 bases in frame from base 1. V is cut by 8 bases and J by 2 bases, and the space between the germline ends is 18 bases. The germline V gene gives CDR1 as MNHNS and CDR2 as SASEGT. Of note for this clonotype: There is no known antigen for this receptor. No much larger clonotype is one base removed from it; base qualities were not supplied.

Findings and caveats that apply to the study as a whole: In convalescent patients, a median roughly 83% of post-vaccine SARS-CoV-2-reactive clones were detected only after vaccination, and vaccine-specific priming was suggested by this finding. Although the median number of SARS-CoV-2-reactive clonotypes went up from fewer than 25 after infection to some 37 after vaccination, the increase was not significant. Nearly all vaccine-specific clones in convalescent patients (304 of 307) were mono-reactive for SARS-CoV-2 spike rather than cross-reactive with common cold coronaviruses. The study included relatively few convalescent patients and did not analyze early timepoints after natural infection.

Library preparation used PCR. At the Johns Hopkins FTIC core, DNA from the cultured CD4+ T cells underwent TCR sequencing with the Oncomine TCR Beta short-read assay. The QIAamp micro DNA kit was used to extract genomic DNA from the cultured CD4+ T cells. Oncomine TCR Beta libraries from cultured CD4+ T cells were pooled with unique dual indexes and sequenced on an Illumina iSeq 100. Processing in the source paper ran as follows. Non-productive sequences were removed, and CDR3s that did not start with C, did not end with F or W, or were shorter than 7 amino acids were discarded. The MANAFEST web application identified antigen-specific clonotypes by comparing peptide-stimulated wells against reference wells and other culture wells. Positive clones required FDR below 0.05, an odds ratio above 5, and productive frequency above 0.1% in at least two of three replicate wells. Clonotypes that were significantly expanded in both SARS-CoV-2 spike wells and at least one common cold coronavirus spike condition were defined as cross-reactive. CDR3 homology was assessed with Levenshtein distances (stringdist) and unrooted phylogenetic trees (ape) in R version 3.6.1. The raw public data were reprocessed by TCRdb itself: fastp quality trimming at Q25, MiXCR clonotype calling, in-frame beta chains only. When rows share a CDR3 protein, they turn into one entry using the most common DNA and genes. These V and J calls originate from TCRdb's pipeline instead of the authors' own analysis. The sample contains some 16,000 distinct CDR3 sequences, about 50% of them found a single time. The ten largest make up approximately 17% of the sample.

What this sample's time point label stands for: late sampling 161 to 241 days after vaccination in a few convalescent patients. According to the study, the label for this sample's treatment or condition signals: roughly ten-day PBMC culture with coronavirus spike peptide pools or control peptides (ViraFEST assay). The ViraFEST assay, used in the study, expanded antigen-specific T cells with peptide pools and then identified the expanded clonotypes through TCR sequencing. The positive SARS-CoV-2 PCR tests of the convalescent patients were dated from March to December 2020, before the Alpha, Beta and Delta variants emerged in the United States. Over 1.5 million PBMCs per well were cultured in IMDM with roughly 5% human AB serum and about 9.2 IU/ml IL-2, plus 10 ug/ml peptide pools. Half of the culture medium was replaced with fresh IL-2-containing medium on days 3 and 7. CD4+ T cells were isolated after roughly nine days of culture through negative selection using the EasySep CD4+ T cell isolation kit. PBMCs were separated from whole blood using Ficoll-Paque Plus gradient centrifugation and then either used fresh or cryopreserved at -140C. In general, triplicate wells were set up for every culture condition.

Sequencing was performed on CD4+ T cells from blood, cultured in vitro, taken about 7 months after SARS-CoV-2 vaccination. The receptor chain draws on TRBV6-1 and TRBJ2-5, with TRBD2 tentatively as D gene (6 bases match). The clonotype was recovered from a human donor who had recovered from COVID-19. The sequenced DNA: TGTGCCAGCCGCCCCGGAGGGGACGGTCAAGAGACCCAGTACTTC. The encoded protein is CASRPGGDGQETQYF.